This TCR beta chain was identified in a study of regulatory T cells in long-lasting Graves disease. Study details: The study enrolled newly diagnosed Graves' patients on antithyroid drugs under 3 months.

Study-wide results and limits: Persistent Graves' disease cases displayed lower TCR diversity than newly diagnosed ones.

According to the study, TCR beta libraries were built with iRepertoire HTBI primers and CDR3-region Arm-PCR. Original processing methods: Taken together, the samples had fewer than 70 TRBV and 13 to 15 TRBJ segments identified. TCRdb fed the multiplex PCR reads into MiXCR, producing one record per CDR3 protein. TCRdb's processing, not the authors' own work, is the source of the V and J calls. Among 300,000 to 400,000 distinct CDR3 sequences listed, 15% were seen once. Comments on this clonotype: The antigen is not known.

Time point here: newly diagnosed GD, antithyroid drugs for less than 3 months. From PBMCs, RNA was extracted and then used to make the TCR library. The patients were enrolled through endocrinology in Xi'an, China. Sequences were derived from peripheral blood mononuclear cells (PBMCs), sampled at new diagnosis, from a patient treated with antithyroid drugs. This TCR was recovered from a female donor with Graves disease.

This chain's CDR3 is CSVTLGGNSPLHF. The DNA of the CDR3 is TGCAGCGTTACATTAGGGGGGAATTCACCCCTCCACTTT. The J gene is TRBJ1-6, the V gene TRBV29-1; possibly TRBD1 for D (6 bases). Germline CDR1 and CDR2: SQVTM and ANQGSEA. Between the trimmed V and J ends, which lost 5 bases and 7 bases, there was a span of 12 bases. The CDR3 sequence is 13 residues long.